Included here is one TCR beta chain sequence, with context. The table lists this clone with a few counts. The antigen it binds to is not known. There are no base qualities to consult, and no much larger clone falls within one base. This specimen belongs to a study of cytomegalovirus exposure and HLA in healthy donors (dated by TCRdb to 2016 to 2017). With respect to the entire study: An earlier analysis of 587 of the donors reported 250 to 300 Gb of sequence data and 117 million unique TCR beta sequences obtained from some 170 million T cells. Roughly 300 gigabases of sequencing data and 80 million or so unique TCR sequences were included in an early release covering several hundred HLA-typed donors. Of the roughly 400 genotyped donors, approximately 81% were placed in the genetic ancestry cluster associated with self-reported Caucasian donors. The study was designed to test whether signatures of past pathogen exposure could be identified by cataloging public T cell receptors. Using immunosequencing, the study profiled T cell repertoires from 666 subjects and related those repertoires to cytomegalovirus serostatus. In addition to the first cohort of 666 subjects, a separate validation cohort of 130 or so different subjects was used. High-throughput TCR immunosequencing, statistical association of individual TCRs with disease status, and machine learning were combined to predict cytomegalovirus infection status. To study patterns of TCR occurrence, a later analysis re-analyzed previously published TCR beta repertoires from around 670 donors and added high-resolution HLA genotyping. The later analysis used no new phenotypic data to find candidate immune exposures, relying instead on TCR beta sequences and their occurrence across donors. An earlier analysis of nearly 600 of the donors applied high-throughput TCR beta sequencing to assess whether each TCR beta V gene segment acted as functional or pseudogenic. Donor age, sex, ethnicity and CMV serostatus were collected together with the repertoire data. In a later genetic analysis, genome-wide SNP genotypes for about three fifths of the roughly 670 donors were used, and that subset was treated as a discovery cohort. All discovery cohort repertoires had been generated using a single sequencing platform. HLA typing covered class I and class II loci at four-digit resolution. Typing coverage differed by locus: A, B, C, DRB1 and DQB1 were typed in about 620-630 donors, DQA1 in 500 to 550, DPA1 in roughly 590, and DPB1 in 472. A few DR-DQ haplotypes were handled as single units for association and clustering because linkage in the cohort was strong. Among 300 to 500 genotyped donors of the cohort, an average of around 250,000 unique TCR beta nucleotide sequences was sequenced per donor, of which 15% to 20% were non-productive.

CDR1 and CDR2 are read off the germline V gene as SNHLY and FYNNEI. After removal of 6 bases from V and 2 bases from J, the junction retains 3 bases not matched to a gene. The CDR3 holds 15 amino acids from the cysteine to the phenylalanine. CDR3 DNA is the only sequence kept; it has 45 bases, read in frame from the first base. In total, roughly 710 healthy bone marrow donors made up the cohort. At the time of sampling, all cohort members were nominally healthy, though unrecorded immune exposures were likely present. The donor was CMV seropositive and was included in the group of approximately 300 seropositive cohort members. Each donor provided a peripheral blood sample, and peripheral blood mononuclear cells were used for TCR beta sequencing. The Qiagen DNeasy Blood Extraction Kit was used to extract genomic DNA from the blood cell samples. General conclusions and limits of the study: Most TCR sequences were observed very rarely across donors, whereas some public TCRs were present in many individuals. In a later genetic analysis, fewer N-insertions in productive TCRs were reported among donors in an Asian-associated ancestry cluster than the approximately 670-donor mean. HLA typing was unavailable for some donors at each locus, so association tests used only the typed subset. Immune exposure information for the cohort was limited to CMV serostatus. When HLA alleles, especially DR and DQ, strongly co-occurred, attributing TCR associations to individual alleles was difficult. A further reported finding was that TCR beta sequences accurately predicted the HLA-A and HLA-B alleles for most subjects in the first cohort. Cytomegalovirus status was reported to be diagnosed by the classifier with high specificity and sensitivity in both the original and validation cohorts. The authors suggested that the approach could potentially be extended to other disease states and immunological phenotypes. Most CMV-associated TCR beta chains appeared to be HLA-restricted in a later analysis, and the HLA associations seemed to be driven largely by CMV exposure. In a later analysis, some 17,000 TCR beta sequences were associated with specific HLA alleles at a false discovery rate of 0.05. Broadly in line with IMGT annotations, most TCR beta V segments showed up in productive rearrangements about 90% or about 30% of the time in an earlier analysis of 450 to 600 of the donors. A later analysis found that HLA-associated TCR beta chains were more clonally expanded and had lower generation probabilities than equally common non-associated chains. Because counts were too low, roughly 17 rarely observed V segments, including chromosome 9 orphons, were left out of the earlier analysis of 587 of the donors. This cohort had only TCR beta chains sequenced, and the lack of alpha or paired-chain data limited which features could be detected. Because the 87-base-pair reads could not distinguish some IMGT-functional V segments, including TRBV6-2 and TRBV6-3, those segments were excluded. In vitro tests confirmed that three of the cytomegalovirus-associated TCR beta chains recognize cytomegalovirus antigens. In a later analysis, several top co-occurrence clusters were reported to appear linked to parvovirus B19, influenza, CMV and Epstein-Barr virus. The study gave a list of under 200 TCR beta chains associated with cytomegalovirus. Presence/absence analyses assumed roughly uniform sequencing depth across donors, an assumption that may not hold. An association between a missense DCLRE1C variant and V-gene and J-gene trimming of TCR beta chains was found in a later genetic analysis and replicated in an independent cohort. Linkage disequilibrium might explain the correlated functional status among segregating V segments, but an unknown experimental factor could not be excluded. In a later analysis, the rate of TCR association differed among HLA loci, with DRB1 alleles having the most associated TCRs and HLA-C alleles having the fewest. The sequencing pipeline was judged likely to have produced a cluster of highly shared sequence variants as a technical artifact.

Receptor amplification or capture employed the immunoSEQ multiplex PCR assay. The multiplex PCR relied on a mix of 60 forward primers for TCR Vbeta segments and 13 reverse primers for TCR Jbeta segments. The CDR3 region of rearranged TCR beta genes was amplified from genomic DNA by a multiplex PCR assay. On the Illumina HiSeq System, the amplified TCR beta libraries were sequenced as 87-base-pair reads. In the paper's pipeline: A later analysis counted tens of millions of unique TCR beta chains across the 550 to 800 repertoires, and roughly 11 million of these chains were shared by at least two donors. A nearest-neighbor algorithm error-corrected the raw reads and collapsed the reads into unique sequences, merging closely related sequences to remove PCR and sequencing errors. To assign V, D and J gene segments, CDR3 sequences were aligned to IMGT reference sequences. For a sequence to be retained, a match of at least six nucleotides was required to both a V gene segment and a J gene segment. A rearrangement was called productive if the CDR3 had no stop codons and remained in frame with V and J, and every other rearrangement was called non-productive. CDR3 was defined by IMGT convention, running from the second conserved V-encoded cysteine to the conserved J-encoded phenylalanine. Sequences without an unambiguous match to a single V gene segment were excluded from the earlier analysis of 587 of the donors. An earlier analysis of a few hundred of the donors called V segments functional above 56.7% productive rearrangements and segregating when the between-donor standard deviation exceeded 5%. A statistical classification framework was developed to diagnose cytomegalovirus status using the catalog of TCR beta chain sequences. In a later analysis, V and J genes were assigned by comparing TCR nucleotide sequences against IMGT/GENE-DB human TR gene sequences. The TCRdist pipeline was used in a later analysis to assign CDR3 sequences and most-parsimonious VDJ recombination scenarios. In a later analysis, each TCR beta chain was defined by its CDR3 amino acid sequence together with its V-gene family, and reads lacking a unique V-gene family were excluded. A later analysis removed 592 highly shared, low-generation-probability nucleotide sequences to deal with suspected cross-contamination and a sequencing artifact. In a later analysis, a clonal expansion index for each public chain was calculated from normalized within-repertoire ranks of inferred template counts. In a later analysis, generation probabilities were computed using a VDJ recombination model fitted to out-of-frame rearrangements, and the results were checked against IGoR. A later analysis scored TCR-TCR, TCR-HLA and TCR-CMV co-occurrence with hypergeometric tests, applying a repertoire-size bias correction to TCR pairs. A later analysis estimated false discovery rates by permuting HLA or CMV assignments 20 times. In a later analysis, co-occurring TCRs were grouped with DBSCAN, and TCRdist sequence similarity was added when clustering was performed within HLA-allele-positive subsets. Co-occurrence clustering excluded repertoires with fewer than 30,000 or more than 120,000 public chains, plus five with anomalous nucleotide sharing. Held by TCRdb, this immuneACCESS table contains in-frame sequences only and omits some clones. Under half of the omission traces to an unresolved V gene where checked; the cause of the rest is unknown. That table supplies the V and J calls and clone size; D and trimming were determined from the DNA. This sample is represented by over 150,000 clones; around 86% of them were singletons. The top ten constitute 6.5% of the sample.

Sequencing was done on a sample of PBMCs. The origin of this receptor is a woman in her forties or fifties in good health and CMV-seropositive. Recombination linked TRBV2 to TRBJ1-5, with TRBD1 matching 11 junction bases. The CDR3 reads as follows: CASSEGQGGNQPQHF. Read as DNA, the sequence is TGTGCCAGCAGCGAGGGACAGGGGGGCAATCAGCCCCAGCATTTT. Here the CDR3 is joined to the reference TRBV2 and TRBJ1-5 genes, and the full variable domain is: EPEVTQTPSHQVTQMGQEVILRCVPISNHLYFYWYRQILGQKVEFLVSFYNNEISEKSEIFDDQFSVERPDGSNFTLKIRSTKLEDSAMYFCASSEGQGGNQPQHFGDGTRLSIL.